Here is one TCR beta chain with its context. The data stem from a study of technical replicates of blood from a few donors. The germline V gene has CDR1 KGHSH and CDR2 LQKENI. This CDR3 comprises 16 residues. The V and J ends lost 5 bases and 3 bases, in that order; junction bases with no gene match: 6. Profiled with immunoSEQ multiplex PCR; TCRdb holds only in-frame clones, not every one. The sample records some 80,000 clones, just over 95% being singletons. The clonotype originates from a human donor in good health. The specimen sequenced was T cells isolated from PBMCs. V usage is TRBV18 and J usage is TRBJ2-3; 12 positions match TRBD2. CDR3 loop: CASSANLAGGTDTQYF. In DNA, the CDR3 is TGTGCCAGCTCAGCCAACCTAGCGGGAGGGACAGATACGCAGTATTTT.